A selection of T cell receptor beta chains follows, all from one sample in a study of early T cells in non-severe SARS-CoV-2 infection. TCRdb processed the 5' RACE reads anew with MiXCR; each CDR3 protein has one entry. The sample holds 65,000 to 80,000 distinct CDR3 sequences, about 13% seen once. The sequenced sample consisted of whole blood. These receptors were obtained from an adult who was a healthcare worker with PCR-confirmed SARS-CoV-2 infection or an uninfected control (not recorded which). Both conserved end residues are part of each CDR3.

v_call	cdr3_aa
TRBV29-1	CSVEETQYF
TRBV29-1	CSVVGGLAGPREQYF
TRBV29-1	CSVEEAGRGETQYF
TRBV10-3	CAIGTSGKDEQFF
TRBV7-2	CASSLWARAPLEAFF
TRBV12-3/TRBV12-4	CASSYRDSSYNEQFF
TRBV18	CASSGGYEKLFF
TRBV5-5	CASRSPGPNDHEQYF
TRBV7-9	CASIPTYQETQYF
TRBV2	CASSEGGTGSYNEQFF
TRBV12-3/TRBV12-4	CASSPGLTRETQYF
TRBV20-1	CSVTGTSGNEQYF
TRBV2	CASSLMQGNEQFF
TRBV18	CASSTSALSGNIQYF
TRBV5-5	CASEGAESYEQYF
TRBV3-1	CASSPDRGKRTEAFF